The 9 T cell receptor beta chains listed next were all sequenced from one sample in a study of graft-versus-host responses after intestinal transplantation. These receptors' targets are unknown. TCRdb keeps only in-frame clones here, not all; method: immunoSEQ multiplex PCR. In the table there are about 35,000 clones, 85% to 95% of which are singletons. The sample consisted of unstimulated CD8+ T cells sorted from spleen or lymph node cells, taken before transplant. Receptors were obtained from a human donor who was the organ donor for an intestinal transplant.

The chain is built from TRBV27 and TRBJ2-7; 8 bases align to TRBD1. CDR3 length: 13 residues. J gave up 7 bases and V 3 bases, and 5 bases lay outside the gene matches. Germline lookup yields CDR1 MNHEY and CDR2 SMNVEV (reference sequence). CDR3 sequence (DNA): TGTGCCAGCAGTTTCACAGGGGGGCGGGAGCAGTACTTC. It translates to CASSFTGGREQYF.

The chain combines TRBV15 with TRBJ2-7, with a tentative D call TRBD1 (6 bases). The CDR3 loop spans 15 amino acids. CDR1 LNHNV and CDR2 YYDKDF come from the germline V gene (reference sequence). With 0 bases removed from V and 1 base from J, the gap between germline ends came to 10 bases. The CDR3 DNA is TGTGCCACCAGCAGAGAATTGGGGGCTTCCTACGAGCAGTACTTC. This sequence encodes CATSRELGASYEQYF.

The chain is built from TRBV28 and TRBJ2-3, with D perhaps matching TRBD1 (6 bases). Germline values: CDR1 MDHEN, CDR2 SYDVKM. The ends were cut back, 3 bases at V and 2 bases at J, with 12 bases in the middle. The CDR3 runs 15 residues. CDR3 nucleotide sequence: TGTGCCAGCAGTTTGGGGACACTTTACACAGATACGCAGTATTTT. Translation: CASSLGTLYTDTQYF.

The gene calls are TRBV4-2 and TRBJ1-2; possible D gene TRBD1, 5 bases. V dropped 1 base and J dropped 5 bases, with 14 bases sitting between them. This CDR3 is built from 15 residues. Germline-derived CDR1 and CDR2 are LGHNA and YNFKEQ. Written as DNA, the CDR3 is TGTGCCAGCAGCCAAGGCCCAGCTCGGGGGTATGGCTACACCTTC. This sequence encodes CASSQGPARGYGYTF.

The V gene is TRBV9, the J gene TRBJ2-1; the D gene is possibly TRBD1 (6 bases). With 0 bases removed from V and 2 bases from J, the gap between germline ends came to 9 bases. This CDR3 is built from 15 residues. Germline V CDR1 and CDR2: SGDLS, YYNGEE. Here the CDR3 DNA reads TGTGCCAGCAGCGTAGAATCAGGGGCCTACAATGAGCAGTTCTTC. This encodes CASSVESGAYNEQFF.

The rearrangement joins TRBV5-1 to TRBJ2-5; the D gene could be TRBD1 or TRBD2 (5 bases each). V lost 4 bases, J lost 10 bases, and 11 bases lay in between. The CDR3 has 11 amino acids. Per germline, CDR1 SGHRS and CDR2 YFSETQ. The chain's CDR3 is CASSQGTDQYF. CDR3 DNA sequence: TGCGCCAGCAGCCAAGGGACGGACCAGTACTTC.

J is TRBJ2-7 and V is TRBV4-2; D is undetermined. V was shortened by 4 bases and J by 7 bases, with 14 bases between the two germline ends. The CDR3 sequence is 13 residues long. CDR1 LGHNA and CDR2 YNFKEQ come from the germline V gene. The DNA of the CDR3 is TGTGCCAGCAGCCCCCGCCTCCTTGAAGAGCAGTACTTC. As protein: CASSPRLLEEQYF.

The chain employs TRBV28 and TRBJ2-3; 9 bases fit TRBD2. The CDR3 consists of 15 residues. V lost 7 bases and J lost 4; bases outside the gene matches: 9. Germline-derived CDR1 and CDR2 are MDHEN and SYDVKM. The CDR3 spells CASNQDSGSADTQYF. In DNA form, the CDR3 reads TGTGCCAGCAACCAGGATAGCGGGAGTGCAGATACGCAGTATTTT.

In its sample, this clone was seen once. The CDR3 is CASSLHGVEQTQYF. The CDR3 DNA is TGCGCCAGCAGCCTACACGGGGTGGAGCAGACCCAGTACTTC. This rearrangement joins TRBV4-1 to TRBJ2-5; D possibly corresponds to TRBD2 (5 bases). Germline loops: CDR1 MGHRA, CDR2 YSYEKL. The V end was cut by 4 bases, the J end by 6 bases, with 15 bases between. The CDR3 is 14 amino acids.